This T cell receptor (beta chain) comes out of a study of blood T cell repertoires in COVID-19. Across the study: Researchers got acute and convalescent COVID-19 samples from the United States, Italy and Spain.

CDR1 and CDR2 (germline): MRHNA, SNTAGT. Trimming at V came to 7 bases and at J to 2 bases, leaving 7 bases not matched to a gene. This CDR3 comprises 15 residues. This clone was seen more than once but under ten times. Study processing details: It was from reference gene primer amplification that nucleated cell counts were estimated. The data were produced by immunoSEQ multiplex PCR, yet TCRdb's version contains in-frame clones alone and is incomplete. V, J and clone size derive from that table, while D and trimming were established from the DNA sequence. The sample contains around 150,000 clones, around 80% of which appear only once. Membership in each cohort depended on participant-reported clinical history.

Sequenced sample: PBMCs or T cells enriched from blood (not recorded which). V gene TRBV6-4 combines with J gene TRBJ2-2, with 7 bases matching TRBD1. This clonotype was obtained from a man over 45 who had recovered from COVID-19. CDR3 loop: CASTPGQPNTGELFF. CDR3 DNA: TGTGCCAGCACACCGGGACAGCCTAACACCGGGGAGCTGTTTTTT.